Each of the 6 T cell receptor beta chains below was sequenced from the same sample in a study of cytomegalovirus exposure and HLA in healthy donors. Method: immunoSEQ multiplex PCR; TCRdb's copy keeps in-frame clones and lacks some. The repertoire consists of approximately 99,000 clones, with more than 90% occurring once and the leading ten covering roughly 0.7%. Sequencing was done on a sample of PBMCs. These receptors originate from a woman in her late teens or twenties in good health and CMV-seronegative.

The chain links TRBV18 to TRBJ2-3; D is possibly TRBD1 (6 bases). V lost 0 bases, J lost 6 bases, and 16 bases lay in between. This CDR3 has 16 amino acids. Looked up from germline, CDR1 is KGHSH and CDR2 is LQKENI. The CDR3 reads CASSPPVRGTEDTQYF. As DNA, the CDR3 is TGTGCCAGCTCACCACCAGTGAGGGGGACGGAGGATACGCAGTATTTT.

The chain uses TRBV18 and TRBJ2-3, with TRBD1 matching 7 bases. Unmatched junction bases numbered 17, after V lost 3 bases and J lost 5 bases. The length of the CDR3 is 18 residues. In germline, CDR1 is KGHSH, CDR2 LQKENI. Here the CDR3 reads CASSPLFSRTGSKDTQYF. The CDR3 DNA reads as TGTGCCAGCTCACCCCTTTTCAGTAGGACAGGTTCGAAAGATACGCAGTATTTT.

This chain's CDR3 is CASRYRVSGANVLTF. CDR3 DNA: TGTGCCAGCAGGTACAGGGTCTCTGGGGCCAACGTCCTGACTTTC. The chain is built from TRBV2 and TRBJ2-6, with D possibly being TRBD1 (6 bases). This CDR3 region has 15 residues. With 6 bases removed from V and 0 bases from J, the gap between germline ends came to 9 bases. From germline, CDR1 is SNHLY and CDR2 FYNNEI.

The chain combines TRBV14 with TRBJ2-2; 8 bases are shared with TRBD1. Germline loops: CDR1 SGHDN, CDR2 FVKESK. After removal of 4 bases from V and 2 bases from J, the junction contained 3 bases not matched to a gene. This CDR3 region has 15 residues. Here the CDR3 DNA reads TGTGCCAGCAGCCGACAGGGGACAAACACCGGGGAGCTGTTTTTT. It encodes CASSRQGTNTGELFF.

The chain employs TRBV20-1 and TRBJ2-1, with a tentative D call TRBD1 (5 bases). Between the trimmed V and J ends, which lost 6 bases and 10 bases, there was a span of 13 bases. The CDR3 is made up of 11 amino acids. From germline, CDR1 is DFQATT and CDR2 SNEGSKA (reference sequence). In DNA form, the CDR3 reads TGCAGTGCCCTCAGGGTTTTAGAGCAGTTCTTC. Encoded protein: CSALRVLEQFF.

This clone appeared once. The V gene is TRBV18, the J gene TRBJ2-5; D gene uncertain. V shed 6 bases and J shed 6 bases, with 17 bases lying between them. The CDR3 is 14 amino acids. Germline CDR1 KGHSH, CDR2 LQKENI. CDR3 loop: CASSLASRGKTQYF. CDR3 DNA: TGTGCCAGCTCCCTGGCATCACGCGGAAAGACCCAGTACTTC.